These 20 T cell receptor beta chains were sequenced from one sample in a study of spatial heterogeneity in lung cancer. The time point: sample taken at primary tumor resection. TCRdb reprocessed the 5' RACE reads with MiXCR, giving one entry per CDR3 protein. The data contain 3,800 or so distinct CDR3 sequences, about 3.1% of them singletons. The sequences come from normal lung tissue next to the tumor, collected at surgery. The receptor source for this set is a female donor with early-stage non-small cell lung cancer.

This clonotype was observed at least ten times. CDR3 DNA sequence: TGTGCCAGCGGGGGGACAGTTGGCACAGATACGCAGTATTTT. Protein: CASGGTVGTDTQYF. The rearrangement uses TRBV12-3 or TRBV12-4 and TRBJ2-3; D is perhaps TRBD1 (7 bases). This CDR3 has 14 residues. Trimming removed 8 bases from V and 1 base from J, with 13 bases in between.

This clonotype is labeled as large. The J gene is TRBJ1-5, the V gene TRBV20-1; no definite D call. Trimming left V 6 bases short and J 3 bases short, with 15 bases between. Germline lookup yields CDR1 DFQATT and CDR2 SNEGSKA (reference sequence). CDR3 length: 14 amino acids. The CDR3 region has the DNA TGCAGTGCCACCAGGTCAGGAATCAATCAGCCCCAGCATTTT. Its translation: CSATRSGINQPQHF.

By share of the sample, this clonotype is medium-sized (0.01 to 0.1%). V gene TRBV29-1 combines with J gene TRBJ1-1; possibly TRBD1 for D (6 bases). Trimming left V 2 bases short and J 6 bases short, with 16 bases between. The CDR3 extends over 14 amino acids. Germline-derived CDR1 and CDR2 are SQVTM and ANQGSEA. The chain's CDR3 is CSVEYPQGYSEAFF. The DNA of the CDR3 is TGCAGCGTTGAATACCCACAGGGTTATTCTGAAGCTTTCTTT.

Relative to its sample, this clonotype is medium-sized. The chain carries TRBV6-1 and TRBJ1-1; D not resolved. CDR1 and CDR2 (germline): MNHNS, SASEGT. The V end was cut by 2 bases, the J end by 1 base, with 8 bases between. The CDR3 consists of 14 residues. In DNA form, the CDR3 reads TGTGCCAGCAGTGAAAGTTGGGGGAACACTGAAGCTTTCTTT. This codes for CASSESWGNTEAFF.

Judged by abundance, this clonotype is medium-sized. The J gene is TRBJ1-1, the V gene TRBV5-1; TRBD1 matches at 8 bases. Germline lookup yields CDR1 SGHRS and CDR2 YFSETQ. Unmatched junction bases numbered 7, after V lost 3 bases and J lost 6 bases. CDR3 length: 14 amino acids. CDR3 coding DNA: TGCGCCAGCAGCTGGACAGGGTCGGGGGCTGAAGCTTTCTTT. This encodes CASSWTGSGAEAFF.

By proportion, this clonotype is medium-sized. V and J are TRBV5-5 and TRBJ1-5; D is ambiguous. The CDR3 extends over 13 amino acids. Germline V gene lookup returns CDR1 SGHKS and CDR2 YYEKEE (reference sequence). Trimming removed 2 bases from V and 5 bases from J, with 8 bases in between. The DNA of the CDR3 is TGTGCCAGCAGCTTAGGTTCAGATCAGCCCCAGCATTTT. Translation: CASSLGSDQPQHF.

This clonotype is medium-sized within its sample. The V call is TRBV6-5, the J call TRBJ1-1; TRBD1 is a possible D gene (6 bases). V was shortened by 6 bases and J by 5 bases, with 19 bases between the two germline ends. The V gene's germline CDR1 is MNHEY and CDR2 SVGAGI. The CDR3 has 15 residues. Written as DNA, the CDR3 is TGTGCCAGCAGGGTCGGGGGGCGGGTTGGGACTGAAGCTTTCTTT. Translating it yields CASRVGGRVGTEAFF.

This clonotype was recorded many times. The gene calls are TRBV12-5 and TRBJ2-5, with D perhaps matching TRBD1 (6 bases). Looked up from germline, CDR1 is LGHNT and CDR2 is FRNRAP. The V gene lost 6 bases and the J gene lost 9 bases, with 14 bases spanning the gap. The CDR3 runs to 12 residues. The chain's CDR3 is CASGHREGAQYF. CDR3 nucleotide sequence: TGTGCTAGTGGGCACAGGGAAGGGGCCCAGTACTTC.

Turning to this clonotype: A read error may be the cause here, since a much bigger clone is one base away. The CDR3 ends on some other residue instead of the conserved phenylalanine or tryptophan, so this is likely a read error. The chain uses TRBV14 and TRBJ2-2; no reliable D call. The length of the CDR3 is 16 residues. Germline CDR1 is SGHDN and CDR2 is FVKESK. V was shortened by 4 bases and J by 0 bases, with 12 bases between the two germline ends. CDR3 nucleotides: TGTGCCAGCAGCCCCGGACCGACCTCGAACACCGGGGAGCTGTTTTAT. Protein product: CASSPGPTSNTGELFY.

The table lists this clonotype with many counts. The germline gene is not matched at one end of the junction; a read error may be the cause. The chain couples TRBV5-5 to TRBJ1-6; 7 nucleotides agree with TRBD1. This CDR3 has 16 residues. Germline V CDR1 and CDR2: SGHKS, YYEKEE (reference sequence). In DNA form, the CDR3 reads TGTGCCAGCAGCTGGCGGGGGGACAGCCCGAATTCATCCCTCCACTTT. It encodes CASSWRGDSPNSSLHF.

This clonotype is medium-sized within its sample. The rearrangement joins TRBV12-3 or TRBV12-4 to TRBJ1-6; no reliable D call. The CDR3 runs 14 residues. Between the trimmed V and J ends, which lost 1 base and 8 bases, there was a span of 9 bases. As DNA, the CDR3 is TGTGCCAGCAGTTTAGGGCAGAAGGATTCACCCCTCCACTTT. Amino acid sequence: CASSLGQKDSPLHF.

By share of the sample, this clonotype is medium-sized. The chain employs TRBV6-5 and TRBJ1-2; no clear D. V lost 6 bases to trimming and J lost 2 bases, with 10 bases between them. CDR1 and CDR2 (germline): MNHEY, SVGAGI. The CDR3 is made up of 13 amino acids. The CDR3 nucleotides read TGTGCCAGCAGGCCCCACATCAACTATGGCTACACCTTC. This sequence encodes CASRPHINYGYTF.

In this sample, this clonotype turned up many times. V gene TRBV7-8 combines with J gene TRBJ2-1; the match to TRBD2 covers 13 bases. Looked up from germline, CDR1 is SGHVS and CDR2 is FQNEAQ. The V gene end was trimmed by 5 bases and the J gene end by 2 bases; junction bases not matched to a gene: 3. The CDR3 length is 16 residues. The CDR3 DNA reads TGTGCCAGCAGCGGAGGGACTAGCGGGACCTACAATGAGCAGTTCTTC. Residues: CASSGGTSGTYNEQFF.

This clonotype is large. The rearrangement links TRBV4-3 to TRBJ1-2, with 7 bases matching TRBD1. The V segment lost 0 bases and the J segment 4 bases; nucleotides outside the gene matches: 8. The CDR3 sequence is 16 residues long. Germline values: CDR1 LGHNA, CDR2 YSLEER. This CDR3 reads CASSQDYQRDSYGYTF. Written as DNA, the CDR3 is TGCGCCAGCAGCCAAGATTATCAGCGGGACAGCTATGGCTACACCTTC.

In its sample, this clonotype ranks as medium-sized. The rearrangement joins TRBV3-1 to TRBJ1-4, with a weak D call TRBD1 (5 bases). The CDR3 length is 14 residues. Germline V gene sequence: CDR1 LGHDT, CDR2 YNNKEL (reference sequence). The V and J ends lost 4 bases and 7 bases respectively, with 13 bases between them. The CDR3 sequence is CASSLTGGGEKLFF. The DNA of the CDR3 is TGTGCCAGCAGCCTTACGGGGGGGGGTGAAAAACTGTTTTTT.

By proportion, this clonotype is medium-sized. V usage is TRBV28 and J usage is TRBJ2-2; no firm D call. Germline lookup yields CDR1 MDHEN and CDR2 SYDVKM. Trimming took 5 bases from V and 1 from J, leaving 11 bases between them. CDR3 length: 15 amino acids. CDR3 nucleotides: TGTGCCAGCAGTCCGCTGGTGGAGAACACCGGGGAGCTGTTTTTT. As protein: CASSPLVENTGELFF.

The table lists this clonotype with many counts. The V call is TRBV5-4, the J call TRBJ2-5; D is perhaps TRBD1 or TRBD2 (5 bases each). This CDR3 is 15 amino acids long. With 4 bases removed from V and 1 base from J, the gap between germline ends came to 14 bases. CDR1 is SGHNT, CDR2 YYREEE, per germline (reference sequence). The CDR3 sequence is CASSRDLGPQETQYF. CDR3 in DNA: TGTGCCAGCAGCCGGGACCTGGGACCCCAAGAGACCCAGTACTTC. Drawing the rest from reference TRBV5-4 and TRBJ2-5, the complete variable domain is ETGVTQSPTHLIKTRGQQVTLRCSSQSGHNTVSWYQQALGQGPQFIFQYYREEENGRGNFPPRFSGLQFPNYSSELNVNALELDDSALYLCASSRDLGPQETQYFGPGTRLLVL.

This clonotype is medium-sized by share. The CDR3 is CSASRGSPEAFF. The DNA for the CDR3 is TGCAGTGCTAGCAGGGGTTCCCCTGAAGCTTTCTTT. This chain uses TRBV20-1 with TRBJ1-1, with a possible D match to TRBD1 (6 bases). Germline CDR1 reads DFQATT; CDR2 reads SNEGSKA (reference sequence). V dropped 3 bases and J dropped 6 bases, with 11 bases sitting between them. The CDR3 totals 12 residues.

The table lists this clonotype with a few counts. V gene TRBV6-5 combines with J gene TRBJ2-2; D ambiguous. The CDR3 totals 13 residues. The germline V gene has CDR1 MNHEY and CDR2 SVGAGI. Trimming shortened V by 2 bases and J by 3 bases, and 4 bases separated the two germline ends. CDR3 in amino acids: CASSYQDTGELFF. The CDR3 nucleotides are TGTGCCAGCAGTTACCAAGACACCGGGGAGCTGTTTTTT.

In this sample, this clonotype is medium-sized. This rearrangement joins TRBV30 to TRBJ1-5, with a possible D match to TRBD1 (6 bases). V lost 1 base and J 6 bases, leaving 13 bases between the germline ends. This CDR3 contains 14 residues. CDR1 and CDR2 (germline): GTSNPN, SVGIG (reference sequence). DNA of the CDR3: TGTGCCTGGAGTGCAGGGCAGGGGAGTCAGCCCCAGCATTTT. Translated: CAWSAGQGSQPQHF.